The clone carrying this TCR beta chain appeared many times. The CDR3 consists of 12 residues. CDR1 and CDR2 (germline): DFQATT, SNEGSKA (reference sequence). The V and J ends lost 3 bases and 3 bases respectively, with 8 bases between them. The sample comes from a study of blood T cells in healthy people across ages. Through a sample-barcoded 5' primer and a J-beta primer mix, a second PCR was run for about 7 to 12 cycles. MiXCR, applied by TCRdb to the 5' RACE reads, yields one record per CDR3 protein. Of approximately 760,000 distinct CDR3 sequences listed, roughly 25% were seen once; the top ten hold 9.4%. Separately, the same data were catalogued under a study of T cells of mothers and their children.

This chain joins TRBV20-1 and TRBJ2-5, with a weak D call TRBD1 (5 bases). The clonotype was recovered from a boy younger than 18 in good health. Source material: blood. In nucleotides, the CDR3 is TGCAGTGCTAGTCCAGGGAAAGAGACCCAGTACTTC. Translation gives CSASPGKETQYF.